This T cell receptor (beta chain) is drawn from a study of cytotoxic CD8 clonotypes in ibrutinib-treated CLL. Study in general: Median treatment time before response sampling was 12 months, range 6 to 36.

This clone turned up a few times. This table comes from immunoSEQ multiplex PCR, and its TCRdb copy is limited to in-frame clones, with some not included. The table lists about 49,000 clones, approximately 51% of them singletons. V trimming: 6 bases; J trimming: 0 bases; junction bases outside the gene matches: 9. CDR1 SGDLS and CDR2 YYNGEE come from the germline V gene. The length of the CDR3 is 16 residues. Here the sequenced sample was PBMCs, taken after 12 months of ibrutinib treatment. The origin of this receptor is a human donor with chronic lymphocytic leukemia. The chain couples TRBV9 to TRBJ2-3; 8 nucleotides align to TRBD1. Here the CDR3 DNA reads TGTGCCAGCACCCCCTCACAGGGGGGAAGCACAGATACGCAGTATTTT. This encodes CASTPSQGGSTDTQYF.